Detailed here is one T cell receptor (beta chain). From the reads, TCRdb called clonotypes with MiXCR, one entry per CDR3 protein. Of 300,000 or so distinct CDR3 sequences detected, under 30% appear once; the ten largest clones hold 14%. Per the germline V gene, CDR1 is SGHRS and CDR2 is YFSETQ. V was shortened by 4 bases and J by 5 bases, with 13 bases between the two germline ends. The CDR3 is 13 amino acids. This sample is part of a study of T cell repertoires in cytomegalovirus infection. V is TRBV5-1 and J is TRBJ2-7; TRBD1 might be the D (6 bases). The sample was PBMCs. This TCR came from a human donor in good health (CMV status not recorded). Some clones in this sample may be carry-over from other donors' samples. As DNA, the CDR3 is TGCGCCAGCAGCAACCAGGGGTCACACGAGCAGTACTTC. Translation: CASSNQGSHEQYF.